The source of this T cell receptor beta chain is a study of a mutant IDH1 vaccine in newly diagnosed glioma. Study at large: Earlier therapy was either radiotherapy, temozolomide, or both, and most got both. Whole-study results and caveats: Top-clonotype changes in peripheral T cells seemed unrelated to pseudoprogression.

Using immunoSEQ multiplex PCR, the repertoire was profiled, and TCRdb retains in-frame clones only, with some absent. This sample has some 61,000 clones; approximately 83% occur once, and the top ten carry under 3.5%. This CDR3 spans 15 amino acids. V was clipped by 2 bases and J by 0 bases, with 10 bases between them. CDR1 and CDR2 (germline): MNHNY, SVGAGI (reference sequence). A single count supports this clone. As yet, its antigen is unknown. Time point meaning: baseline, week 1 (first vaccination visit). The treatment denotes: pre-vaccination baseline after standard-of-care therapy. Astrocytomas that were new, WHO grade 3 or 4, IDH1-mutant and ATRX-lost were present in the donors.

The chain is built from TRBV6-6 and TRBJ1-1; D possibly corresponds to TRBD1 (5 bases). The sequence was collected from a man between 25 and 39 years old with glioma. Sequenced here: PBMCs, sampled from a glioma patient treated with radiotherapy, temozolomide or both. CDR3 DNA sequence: TGTGCCAGCAGTTACCAGGACATTGTGAACACTGAAGCTTTCTTT. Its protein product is CASSYQDIVNTEAFF.